The clone carrying this T cell receptor (beta chain) was recorded once. Only CD45RO-negative cells positively selected for CCR7 counted as naive CD8 cells, so terminally differentiated effector memory CD45RA+ cells were excluded. Recent vaccinations or acute infections were absent in the healthy HIV-negative adult donors. The assay ran at deep level. Repertoires were generated with immunoSEQ multiplex PCR, while TCRdb's copy carries only in-frame clones and drops some. The sample gives around 600,000 clones, 95% of which show up once; approximately 0.11% is in the top ten. With V trimmed by 8 bases and J by 6 bases, 4 bases remained unmatched. This CDR3 spans 12 amino acids. Germline loops: CDR1 SGHRS, CDR2 YFSETQ. The entry originates in a study of shared clonotypes between healthy human individuals. Study overall: Per donor, three plates held CD4 naive cells, three held CD4 memory, two held CD8 naive and one held CD8 memory.

The TCR originated in a woman aged 30 to 39 in good health. J is TRBJ1-5 and V is TRBV5-1, with 8 bases lining up with TRBD1. Specimen: naive CD8+ T cells sorted from blood. The CDR3 here is CARSGGGQPQHF. CDR3 sequence (DNA): TGCGCCAGATCAGGGGGCGGTCAGCCCCAGCATTTT. Based on the CDR3 plus reference TRBV5-1 and TRBJ1-5, the full variable domain is KAGVTQTPRYLIKTRGQQVTLSCSPISGHRSVSWYQQTPGQGLQFLFEYFSETQRNKGNFPGRFSGRQFSNSRSEMNVSTLELGDSALYLCARSGGGQPQHFGDGTRLSIL.